A single sample is the source of the 13 T cell receptor beta chains below, sequenced in a study of T cell repertoires in cytomegalovirus infection. Using its own MiXCR run on the reads, TCRdb lists one record per CDR3 protein. Altogether approximately 490,000 distinct CDR3 sequences are present, around 11% being singletons, with the ten largest covering about 10%. The sample was PBMCs. These receptors all come from a human donor in good health (CMV status not recorded). Some clones in this sample may be carry-over from other donors' samples.

The sample holds many counts of this clonotype. The chain couples TRBV7-2 to TRBJ2-1; TRBD1 might be the D (5 bases). The CDR3 spans 17 residues. Germline V gene sequence: CDR1 SGHTA, CDR2 FQGNSA. The V end lost 1 base, the J end lost 0 bases, and 13 bases lay between the germline ends. The CDR3 coding sequence is TGTGCCAGCAGCTTAGGGGGCACAGGAGCCTCCTACAATGAGCAGTTCTTC. It specifies CASSLGGTGASYNEQFF.

In its sample, this clonotype was seen a few times. The rearrangement links TRBV3-1 to TRBJ2-5; 10 nucleotides align to TRBD2. The CDR3 length is 16 residues. V shed 1 base and J 5 bases; nucleotides not matched to a gene: 7. The germline V gene encodes CDR1 LGHDT and CDR2 YNNKEL (reference sequence). CDR3 sequence: CASSQGPSGSWETQYF. DNA for the CDR3: TGTGCCAGCAGCCAAGGGCCTAGCGGGAGCTGGGAGACCCAGTACTTC.

Only a few counts were recorded for this clonotype. The chain links TRBV28 to TRBJ1-1, with D unclear. The V end lost 8 bases, the J end lost 0 bases, and 16 bases lay between the germline ends. CDR1 and CDR2 (germline): MDHEN, SYDVKM. This CDR3 is built from 15 residues. CDR3: CASPPGGQMNTEAFF. The CDR3 nucleotides are TGTGCCAGCCCTCCCGGAGGGCAGATGAACACTGAAGCTTTCTTT.

This clonotype was observed many times. This rearrangement joins TRBV20-1 to TRBJ2-4; D is unresolved. The germline gives CDR1 DFQATT, CDR2 SNEGSKA (reference sequence). This CDR3 is built from 12 residues. Deletions cut 2 bases from V and 7 bases from J, with 9 bases between. Here the CDR3 DNA reads TGCAGTGCTAGAACTGGAGCGAACATTCAGTACTTC. Amino acids: CSARTGANIQYF.

The chain is built from TRBV6-1 and TRBJ1-2, with no clear D. Trimming shortened V by 5 bases and J by 8 bases, and 21 bases separated the two germline ends. CDR3 size: 15 residues. The germline V gene encodes CDR1 MNHNS and CDR2 SASEGT. The CDR3 DNA is TGTGCCAGCAGTTTAAGGATGACGGGAGAAAGGGGCTACACCTTC. This encodes CASSLRMTGERGYTF.

This clonotype was counted at least ten times. The V gene is TRBV7-6, the J gene TRBJ2-6; D is unclear. V dropped 2 bases and J dropped 0 bases, with 5 bases sitting between them. The CDR3 length is 15 residues. The germline gives CDR1 SGHVS, CDR2 FNYEAQ. Written as DNA, the CDR3 is TGTGCCAGCAGCTTAACGAGCTCTGGGGCCAACGTCCTGACTTTC. Translation gives CASSLTSSGANVLTF.

The chain uses TRBV28 and TRBJ1-5; D possibly corresponds to TRBD1 (5 bases). V lost 6 bases, J lost 4 bases, and 19 bases lay in between. Germline V gene sequence: CDR1 MDHEN, CDR2 SYDVKM. CDR3 length: 16 residues. The CDR3 DNA reads TGTGCCAGCAGCCCGACAGATAACGCTAGGAATCAGCCCCAGCATTTT. Encoded protein: CASSPTDNARNQPQHF.

This clonotype was seen a few times. The CDR3 sequence: CSVEDSAGVYEQYF. CDR3 nucleotides: TGCAGCGTTGAAGATTCGGCGGGAGTCTACGAGCAGTACTTC. V is TRBV29-1 and J is TRBJ2-7; 7 bases align to TRBD2. The CDR3 is made up of 14 amino acids. V shed 0 bases, J shed 3 bases, and the junction held 5 bases outside the gene matches. Germline CDR1 reads SQVTM; CDR2 reads ANQGSEA.

The chain links TRBV6-2 or TRBV6-3 to TRBJ2-7; a possible D gene is TRBD1 (6 bases). This CDR3 comprises 14 residues. V shed 9 bases and J shed 3 bases, with 18 bases lying between them. In germline, CDR1 is MNHEY, CDR2 SVGEGT. CDR3 nucleotide sequence: TGTGCCAGTTCCCGGGACACCTCATTCTACGAGCAGTACTTC. The encoded protein is CASSRDTSFYEQYF.

This chain connects TRBV14 to TRBJ1-2; the D gene is possibly TRBD1 (5 bases). V lost 3 bases and J 3 bases, leaving 11 bases between the germline ends. Germline lookup yields CDR1 SGHDN and CDR2 FVKESK. The CDR3 covers 14 residues. The CDR3 is CASSQDQGYYGYTF. The DNA for the CDR3 is TGTGCCAGCAGCCAGGATCAGGGTTACTATGGCTACACCTTC.

This clonotype was recorded many times. The chain joins TRBV7-8 to TRBJ2-7; the D is unclear. Germline V lookup: CDR1 SGHVS, CDR2 FQNEAQ. V gave up 7 bases and J gave up 0 bases, with 16 bases separating them. This CDR3 has 15 residues. The DNA for the CDR3 is TGTGCCAGCACCCGAGACTTCGAGAGCTCCTACGAGCAGTACTTC. Residues: CASTRDFESSYEQYF.

There are many counts of this clonotype. CDR3 in amino acids: CASSLLTGTGNTGELFF. The CDR3 bases are TGTGCCAGCAGCTTACTAACCGGGACAGGGAACACCGGGGAGCTGTTTTTT. J is TRBJ2-2 and V is TRBV7-9; the match to TRBD1 covers 8 bases. Germline lookup yields CDR1 SEHNR and CDR2 FQNEAQ (reference sequence). This CDR3 spans 17 amino acids. Trimming at V came to 2 bases and at J to 1 base, leaving 6 bases not matched to a gene.

The V gene is TRBV28, the J gene TRBJ1-5; D not certain. This CDR3 has 23 residues. Trimming shortened V by 2 bases and J by 0 bases, and 32 bases separated the two germline ends. Looked up from germline, CDR1 is MDHEN and CDR2 is SYDVKM. The CDR3 DNA reads as TGTGCCAGCAGTTTAAGGATAAAGATGCCCCTAAACCCAGGCCCTTATAGCAATCAGCCCCAGCATTTT. Encoded protein: CASSLRIKMPLNPGPYSNQPQHF.